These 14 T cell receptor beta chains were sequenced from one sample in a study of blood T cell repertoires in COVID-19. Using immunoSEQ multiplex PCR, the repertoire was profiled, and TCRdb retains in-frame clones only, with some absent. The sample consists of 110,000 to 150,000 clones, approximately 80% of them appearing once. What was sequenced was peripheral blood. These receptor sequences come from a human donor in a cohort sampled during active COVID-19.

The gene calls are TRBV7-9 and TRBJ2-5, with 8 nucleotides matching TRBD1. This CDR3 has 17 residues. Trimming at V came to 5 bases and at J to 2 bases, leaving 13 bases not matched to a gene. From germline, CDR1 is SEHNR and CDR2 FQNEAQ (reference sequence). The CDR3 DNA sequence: TGTGCCAGCAGCCCGCCCATGGCCAGGGGGCTGCAAGAGACCCAGTACTTC. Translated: CASSPPMARGLQETQYF.

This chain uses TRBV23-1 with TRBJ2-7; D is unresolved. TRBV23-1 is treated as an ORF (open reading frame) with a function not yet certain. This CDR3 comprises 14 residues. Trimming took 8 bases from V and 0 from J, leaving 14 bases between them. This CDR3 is CASFWPRSSYEQYF. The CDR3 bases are TGCGCCAGCTTCTGGCCTAGGAGCTCCTACGAGCAGTACTTC.

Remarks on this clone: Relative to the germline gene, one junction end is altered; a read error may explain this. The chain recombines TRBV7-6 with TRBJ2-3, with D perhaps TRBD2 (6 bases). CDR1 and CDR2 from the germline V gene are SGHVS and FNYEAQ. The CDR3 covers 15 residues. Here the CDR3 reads CASALGGYPTNTQYF. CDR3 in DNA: TGTGCCAGCGCCCTAGGAGGGTACCCCACAAATACGCAGTATTTT. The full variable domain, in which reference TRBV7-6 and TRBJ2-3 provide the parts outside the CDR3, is GAGVSQSPRYKVTKRGQDVALRCDPISGHVSLYWYRQALGQGPEFLTYFNYEAQQDKSGLPNDRFSAERPEGSISTLTIQRTEQRDSAMYRCASALGGYPTNTQYFGPGTRLTVL.

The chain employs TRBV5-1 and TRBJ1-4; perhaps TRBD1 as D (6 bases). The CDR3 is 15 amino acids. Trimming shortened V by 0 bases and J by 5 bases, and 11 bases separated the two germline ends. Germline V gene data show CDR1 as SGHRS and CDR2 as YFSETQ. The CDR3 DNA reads TGCGCCAGCAGCTTGGGGTGGACAGTAAATGAAAAACTGTTTTTT. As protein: CASSLGWTVNEKLFF.

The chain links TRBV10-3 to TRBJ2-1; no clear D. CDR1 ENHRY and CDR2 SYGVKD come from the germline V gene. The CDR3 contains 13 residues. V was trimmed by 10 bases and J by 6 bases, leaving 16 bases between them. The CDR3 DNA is TGTGCCACCTCCGTCTTCCAGCGCAATGAGCAGTTCTTC. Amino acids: CATSVFQRNEQFF.

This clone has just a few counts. The CDR3 coding sequence is TGTGCCAGTAGTATCCTGACAGGGACTAGCGGGAGGGCGAACACCGGGGAGCTGTTTTTT. Residues: CASSILTGTSGRANTGELFF. The genes are TRBV19 and TRBJ2-2; 16 bases are shared with TRBD2. Germline loops: CDR1 LNHDA, CDR2 SQIVND (reference sequence). CDR3 length: 20 residues. V dropped 3 bases and J dropped 0; count of bases not matched to a gene: 7.

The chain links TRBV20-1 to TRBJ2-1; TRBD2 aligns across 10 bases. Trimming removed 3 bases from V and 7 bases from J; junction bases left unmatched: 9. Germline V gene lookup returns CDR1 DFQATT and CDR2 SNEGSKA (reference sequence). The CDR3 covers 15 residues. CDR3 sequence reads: CSASWASGSKNEQFF. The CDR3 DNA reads TGCAGTGCTAGTTGGGCTAGCGGGAGTAAGAATGAGCAGTTCTTC.

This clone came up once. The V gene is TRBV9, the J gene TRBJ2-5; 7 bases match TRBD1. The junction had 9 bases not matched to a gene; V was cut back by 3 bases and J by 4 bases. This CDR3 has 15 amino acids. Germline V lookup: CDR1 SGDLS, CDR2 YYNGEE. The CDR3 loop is CASSAPGGRGETQYF. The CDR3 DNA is TGTGCCAGCAGCGCGCCAGGGGGACGGGGAGAGACCCAGTACTTC.

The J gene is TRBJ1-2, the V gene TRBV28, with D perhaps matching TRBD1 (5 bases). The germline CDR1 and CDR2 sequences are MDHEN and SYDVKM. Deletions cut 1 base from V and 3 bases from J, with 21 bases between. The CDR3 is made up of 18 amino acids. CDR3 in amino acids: CASSLFQLGGAGDYGYTF. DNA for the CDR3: TGTGCCAGCAGTTTATTTCAATTGGGAGGGGCTGGAGACTATGGCTACACCTTC.

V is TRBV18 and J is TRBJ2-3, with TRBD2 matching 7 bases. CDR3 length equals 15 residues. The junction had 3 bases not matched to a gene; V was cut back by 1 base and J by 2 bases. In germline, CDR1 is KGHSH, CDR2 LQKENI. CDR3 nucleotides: TGTGCCAGCTCACCACTGGGGAGGGCCACAGATACGCAGTATTTT. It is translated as CASSPLGRATDTQYF.

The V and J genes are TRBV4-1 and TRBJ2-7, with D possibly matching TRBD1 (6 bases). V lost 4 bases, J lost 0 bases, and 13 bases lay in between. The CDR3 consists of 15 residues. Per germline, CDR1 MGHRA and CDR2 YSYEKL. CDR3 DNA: TGCGCCAGCAGCCCAAGCCGACAGGCCTCCTACGAGCAGTACTTC. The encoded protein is CASSPSRQASYEQYF.

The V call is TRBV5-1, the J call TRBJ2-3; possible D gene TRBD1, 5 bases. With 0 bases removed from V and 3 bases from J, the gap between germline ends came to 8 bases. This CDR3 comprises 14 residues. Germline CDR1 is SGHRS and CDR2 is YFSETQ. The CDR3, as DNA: TGCGCCAGCAGCTTGGGAAGGGGAACAGATACGCAGTATTTT. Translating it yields CASSLGRGTDTQYF.

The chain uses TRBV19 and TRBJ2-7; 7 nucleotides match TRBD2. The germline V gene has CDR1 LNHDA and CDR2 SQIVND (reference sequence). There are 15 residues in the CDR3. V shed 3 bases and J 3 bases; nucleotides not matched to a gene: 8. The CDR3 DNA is TGTGCCAGTAGTATCGGACTAGGAACCCTCTACGAGCAGTACTTC. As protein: CASSIGLGTLYEQYF.

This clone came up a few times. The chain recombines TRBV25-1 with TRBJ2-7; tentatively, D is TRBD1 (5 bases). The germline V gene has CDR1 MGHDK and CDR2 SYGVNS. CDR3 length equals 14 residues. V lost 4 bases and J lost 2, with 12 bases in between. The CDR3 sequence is CASSAPGLTYEQYF. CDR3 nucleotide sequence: TGTGCCAGCAGTGCCCCAGGGCTGACCTACGAGCAGTACTTC.